The clone carrying this T cell receptor (beta chain) was observed once. Method: immunoSEQ multiplex PCR; TCRdb's copy keeps in-frame clones and lacks some. The data hold some 270,000 clones, with 75% to 90% observed a single time. This record comes from a study of blood T cell repertoires in COVID-19. The CDR3 covers 14 residues. Germline V gene data show CDR1 as SGHTS and CDR2 as YDEGEE. Trimming took 2 bases from V and 6 from J; bases not matched to a gene: 6. This clonotype was obtained from a woman in her twenties or thirties with acute COVID-19. V usage is TRBV5-8 and J usage is TRBJ2-7, with 9 bases aligning to TRBD2. Input material: PBMCs or T cells enriched from blood (not recorded which). The CDR3 sequence is CASSFPSGTTEQYF. The CDR3 coding sequence is TGTGCCAGCAGCTTTCCTAGCGGGACGACCGAGCAGTACTTC.